This T cell receptor (beta chain) was sequenced in a study of blood T cell repertoires in COVID-19. As for the study in general: Donors in the United States, Italy and Spain gave samples during acute or convalescent COVID-19.

The CDR3 contains 15 residues. V was trimmed by 8 bases and J by 1 base, leaving 17 bases between them. Germline CDR1 is LGHDT and CDR2 is YNNKEL (reference sequence). This clone was observed once. Source study methods: Counts of nucleated cells, estimated from reference gene primer amplification, were obtained. TCRdb's copy holds only in-frame clones and misses some; the assay was immunoSEQ multiplex PCR. The D gene and trimming were derived from the DNA, and the V and J assignments and clone size from that table. This sample carries 60,000 or so clones, 84% of them seen once, and the ten largest clones take under 15%.

The chain uses TRBV3-1 (or the pseudogene TRBV3-2) and TRBJ1-2, with D perhaps TRBD1 (6 bases). Specimen: peripheral blood. The origin of this receptor is a woman older than 75 with acute or convalescent COVID-19. CDR3 DNA sequence: TGTGCCAGCCAAGGGGGGGGCGTAGGTAACTATGGCTACACCTTC. This gives the protein CASQGGGVGNYGYTF.